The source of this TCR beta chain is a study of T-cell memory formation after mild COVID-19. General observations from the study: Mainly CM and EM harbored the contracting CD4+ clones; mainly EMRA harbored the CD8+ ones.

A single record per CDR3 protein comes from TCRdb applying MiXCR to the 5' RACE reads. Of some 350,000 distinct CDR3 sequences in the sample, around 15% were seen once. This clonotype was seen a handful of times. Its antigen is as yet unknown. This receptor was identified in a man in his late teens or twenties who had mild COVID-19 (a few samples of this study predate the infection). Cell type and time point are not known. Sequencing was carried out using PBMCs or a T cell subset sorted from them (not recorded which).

CDR3 coding DNA: TGCAGTGCTAGAGAGGGAGGCCATCAGCCCCAGCATTTT. Translated: CSAREGGHQPQHF. The rearrangement uses TRBV20-1 and TRBJ1-5; no reliable D call. The ends were cut back, 0 bases at V and 5 bases at J, with 8 bases in the middle. CDR3 length: 13 residues. Germline CDR1 is DFQATT and CDR2 is SNEGSKA (reference sequence).